This T cell receptor (beta chain) was observed in a study of Graves' ophthalmopathy and Graves' hyperthyroidism. Study-level background: The term stable hyperthyroidism indicated an absence of ophthalmopathy within 18 months of follow-up. Whole-study findings and limits: Detection in blood was also observed for most expanded thyroid clonotypes above 0.001 frequency.

This clonotype was counted many times. Its antigen remains unknown. V was clipped by 3 bases and J by 9 bases; unmatched bases: 7. Germline lookup yields CDR1 LGHDT and CDR2 YNNKEL (reference sequence). The CDR3 runs 15 residues. Among the hyperthyroidism patients, all were newly diagnosed, aged 18 to 65, with under 2 months' duration. Each diagnosis was determined on the basis of clinical symptoms, serum thyroxine, TRAb, thyroid ultrasound and orbital computed tomography. RNA transcripts yielded amplified TCR beta CDR3 regions. HTBI primers were used in a first-round RT-PCR, which preceded a second-round multiplex PCR. TCRdb analysed the multiplex PCR reads with MiXCR anew, one entry per CDR3 protein. The sample lists around 1,200,000 distinct CDR3 sequences; about 40% were seen once.

The chain uses TRBV3-1 and TRBJ1-6; TRBD1 aligns across 8 bases. This TCR came from an adult man with Graves' hyperthyroidism. Sample: peripheral blood or thyroid tissue (not recorded which). CDR3 nucleotides: TGTGCCAGCAGCCAGGACAGGGTAGTCAGTTCACCCCTCCACTTT. Residues: CASSQDRVVSSPLHF.